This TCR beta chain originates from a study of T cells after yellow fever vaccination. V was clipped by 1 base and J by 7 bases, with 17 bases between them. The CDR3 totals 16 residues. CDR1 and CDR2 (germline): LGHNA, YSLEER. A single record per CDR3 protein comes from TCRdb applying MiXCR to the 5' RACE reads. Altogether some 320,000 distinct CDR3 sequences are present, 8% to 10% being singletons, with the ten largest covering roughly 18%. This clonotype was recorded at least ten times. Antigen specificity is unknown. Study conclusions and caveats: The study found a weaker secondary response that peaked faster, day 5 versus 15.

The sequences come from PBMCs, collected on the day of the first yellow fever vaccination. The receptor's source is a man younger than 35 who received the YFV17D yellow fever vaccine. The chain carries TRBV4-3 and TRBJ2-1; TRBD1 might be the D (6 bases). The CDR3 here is CASSQGTGPTGNEQFF. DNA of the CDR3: TGCGCCAGCAGCCAAGGTACAGGGCCCACCGGGAATGAGCAGTTCTTC.